This TCR beta chain originates from a study of chemoradiotherapy in HPV16-positive cancers (dated by TCRdb to between 2021 and 2024). A note on the overall study: Using functional T-cell assays on cells from a couple of HPV16-positive patients, the researchers defined candidate HPV-specific T-cell clones and common TCR motifs. TCR repertoires from 86 patients with HPV-related cancers were then used to track the candidate HPV-specific TCRs and motifs. The study set out to ask whether T-cell immunity against the HPV oncoproteins E6 and E7 changes over the course of chemoradiotherapy and whether that immunity affects survival.

Repertoires were sampled repeatedly over the course of chemoradiotherapy, so clonal expansion could be followed in the tumor microenvironment. Summary of the overall study and its limitations: Expansion of candidate HPV-specific clones and E7-related TCR motifs was observed in the tumor microenvironment during treatment, whereas no such expansion was observed for non-HPV-specific T cells. The functional definition of HPV-specific T cells came from only a couple of HPV16-positive patients, and the survival association was reported for HPV16-positive patients. Improved recurrence-free survival in HPV16-positive patients was associated with expansion of HPV-responsive T cells during chemoradiotherapy.

V and J are truncated by 6 bases and 7 bases respectively, leaving an intervening sequence of 20 bases. Taken from the germline V gene, the CDR1 and CDR2 loops are SGHRS and YFSETQ. The CDR3 sequence holds 15 residues, the cysteine and phenylalanine included. The read is trimmed to its CDR3 DNA, 45 bases read in frame from base 1. Regarding this clone: What antigen it recognizes has not been identified. One base away there is no much larger clone; base qualities are not given.

Library preparation used the immunoSEQ multiplex PCR assay. TCRdb retrieved this table from immuneACCESS and kept in-frame rearrangements only. Not all clones are present; in checked studies, unresolved V genes account for under half, and no reason is known for the remainder. The sample has about 4,000 clones on record, around 75% of them singletons. The top ten clonotypes cover roughly 16% of the sample. In this chain, TRBV5-1 is recombined with TRBJ2-1; TRBD1 could be the D gene, as 8 bases match. Collection took place from a patient who underwent chemoradiotherapy. This receptor was identified in a human donor with HPV-associated anogenital cancer. The DNA is as follows: TGCGCCAGCACCTCACCCGACAGGGGAGGGAATGAGCAGTTCTTC. Its product reads: CASTSPDRGGNEQFF. Here the CDR3 is joined to the reference TRBV5-1 and TRBJ2-1 genes, and the full variable domain is: KAGVTQTPRYLIKTRGQQVTLSCSPISGHRSVSWYQQTPGQGLQFLFEYFSETQRNKGNFPGRFSGRQFSNSRSEMNVSTLELGDSALYLCASTSPDRGGNEQFFGPGTRLTVL.